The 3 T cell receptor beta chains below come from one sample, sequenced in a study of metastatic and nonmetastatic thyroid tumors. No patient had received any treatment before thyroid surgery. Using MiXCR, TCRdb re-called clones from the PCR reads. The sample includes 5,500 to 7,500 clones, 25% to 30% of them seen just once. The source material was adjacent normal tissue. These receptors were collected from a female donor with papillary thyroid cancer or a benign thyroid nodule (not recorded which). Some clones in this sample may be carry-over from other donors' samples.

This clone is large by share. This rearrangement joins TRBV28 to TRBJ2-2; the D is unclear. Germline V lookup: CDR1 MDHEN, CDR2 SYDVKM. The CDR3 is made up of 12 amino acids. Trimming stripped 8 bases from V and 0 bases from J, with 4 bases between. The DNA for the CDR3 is TGTGCCAGCGAGGCGAACACCGGGGAGCTGTTTTTT. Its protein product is CASEANTGELFF.

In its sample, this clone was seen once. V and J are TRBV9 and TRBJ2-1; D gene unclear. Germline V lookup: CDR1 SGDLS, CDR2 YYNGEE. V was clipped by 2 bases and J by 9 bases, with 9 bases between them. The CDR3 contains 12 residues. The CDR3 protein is CASSVSPPEQFF. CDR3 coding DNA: TGTGCCAGCAGCGTTAGTCCCCCTGAGCAGTTCTTC. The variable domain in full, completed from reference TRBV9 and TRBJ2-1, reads DSGVTQTPKHLITATGQRVTLRCSPRSGDLSVYWYQQSLDQGLQFLIQYYNGEERAKGNILERFSAQQFPDLHSELNLSSLELGDSALYFCASSVSPPEQFFGPGTRLTVL.

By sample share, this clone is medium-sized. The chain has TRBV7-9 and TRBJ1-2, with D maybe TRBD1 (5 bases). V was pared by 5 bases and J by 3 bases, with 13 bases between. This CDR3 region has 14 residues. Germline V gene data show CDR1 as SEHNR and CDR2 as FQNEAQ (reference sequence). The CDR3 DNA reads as TGTGCCAGCAGCCCCTCCGGGACGGACTATGGCTACACCTTC. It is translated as CASSPSGTDYGYTF.